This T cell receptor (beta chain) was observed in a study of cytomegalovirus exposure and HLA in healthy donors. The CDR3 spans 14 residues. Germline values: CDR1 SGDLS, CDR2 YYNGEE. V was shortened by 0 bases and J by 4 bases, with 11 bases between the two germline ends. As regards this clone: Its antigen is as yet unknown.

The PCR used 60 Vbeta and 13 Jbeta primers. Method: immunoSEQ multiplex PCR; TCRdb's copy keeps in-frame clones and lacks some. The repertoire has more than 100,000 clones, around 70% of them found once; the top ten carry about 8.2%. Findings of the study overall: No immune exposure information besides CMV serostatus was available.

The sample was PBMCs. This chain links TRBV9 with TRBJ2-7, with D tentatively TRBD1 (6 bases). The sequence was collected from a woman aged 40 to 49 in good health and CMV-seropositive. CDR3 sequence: CASSVDQGFYEQYF. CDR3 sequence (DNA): TGTGCCAGCAGCGTAGATCAGGGGTTTTACGAGCAGTACTTC.